The clone carrying this T cell receptor beta chain has just one count. The entry originates in a study of cytomegalovirus exposure and HLA in healthy donors. Study-level information: Researchers previously reported finding roughly 120 million unique TCR beta sequences from around 200 million T cells.

Healthy bone marrow donors supplied every sample. The ends lost 5 bases at V and 5 bases at J; junction bases unmatched: 2. The CDR3 consists of 14 residues. Germline V gives CDR1 SEHNR, CDR2 FQNEAQ (reference sequence). PCR was performed using 60 Vbeta and 13 Jbeta primers. Repertoires were generated with immunoSEQ multiplex PCR, while TCRdb's copy carries only in-frame clones and drops some. Of approximately 150,000 clones in the sample, 77% are singletons; the top ten hold less than 4.5%. The sequencing sample was made of PBMCs. The origin of this receptor is a young man in good health and CMV-seropositive. The chain uses TRBV7-9 and TRBJ1-6, with 8 bases identical to TRBD1. The CDR3 protein is CASSPDRDNSPLHF. The CDR3 DNA sequence: TGTGCCAGCAGCCCGGACAGGGATAATTCACCCCTCCACTTT.